A selection of T cell receptor beta chains follows, all from one sample in a study of cytomegalovirus exposure and HLA in healthy donors. Profiled with immunoSEQ multiplex PCR; TCRdb holds only in-frame clones, not every one. The sample carries a few hundred thousand clones, around 90% recorded once. Specimen: PBMCs. The origin of the receptors is a young woman in good health and CMV-seronegative. Both conserved end residues are part of each CDR3. The D gene is left open where the match is weak. Clone size, where shown, is once, few, many, or a class for clones that have expanded.

J	V	length	D	size	DNA	CDR3
TRBJ2-3	TRBV2	16	TRBD2	NA	TGTGCCAGCAGTGTGGGGGCTAGCGGGGGCACAGATACGCAGTATTTT	CASSVGASGGTDTQYF
TRBJ1-1	TRBV5-6	16	NA	NA	TGTGCCAGCAGCTTGGGCAGTTTCAAAATGAACACTGAAGCTTTCTTT	CASSLGSFKMNTEAFF
TRBJ1-2	TRBV23-1	13	NA	NA	TGCGCCAGCAGTCAATCCCAGGGCCGTGGCTACACCTTC	CASSQSQGRGYTF
TRBJ1-6	TRBV14	17	TRBD1	NA	TGTGCCAGCAGCCGCCTTGTGACAGGGAATGGGAATTCACCCCTCCACTTT	CASSRLVTGNGNSPLHF
TRBJ1-2	TRBV27	18	NA	NA	TGTGCCAGCAGTTTCCTTACCACCCCGACAGGAACAAACTATGGCTACACCTTC	CASSFLTTPTGTNYGYTF
TRBJ1-2	TRBV5-1	16	TRBD1	NA	TGCGCCAGCAGCTTGGGCGGGCCGGGACAGTCCTATGGCTACACCTTC	CASSLGGPGQSYGYTF
TRBJ2-1	TRBV5-6	14	TRBD1	NA	TGTGCCAGCAGCTGGGACAGCCCAATTGATGAGCAGTTCTTC	CASSWDSPIDEQFF
TRBJ2-1	TRBV27	15	TRBD2	NA	TGTGCCAGCAGGATGGGGGGGAGCTCCTACAATGAGCAGTTCTTC	CASRMGGSSYNEQFF
TRBJ1-2	TRBV29-1	15	NA	once	TGCAGCGCTACCACCCACGCAGAGGGAAACTATGGCTACACCTTC	CSATTHAEGNYGYTF
TRBJ1-1	TRBV7-9	16	TRBD1	NA	TGTGCCAGCAGCCATTCAATGGGGACAGCGAACACTGAAGCTTTCTTT	CASSHSMGTANTEAFF
TRBJ2-1	TRBV6-5	14	NA	NA	TGTGCCAGCAGTACGGCGGGGTCTTACAATGAGCAGTTCTTC	CASSTAGSYNEQFF
TRBJ2-5	TRBV7-8	18	TRBD2	NA	TGTGCCAGCAGCTTAGATCCTAGCGGGGGGTGGTTTGGTAGGACCCAGTACTTC	CASSLDPSGGWFGRTQYF
TRBJ1-6	TRBV11-2	16	NA	few	TGTGCCAGCAGCTTAGGTCTGCGGGGGCTAAATTCACCCCTCCACTTT	CASSLGLRGLNSPLHF
TRBJ1-4	TRBV27	13	NA	NA	TGTGCCAGCAGCAGACAGTCTAATGAAAAACTGTTTTTT	CASSRQSNEKLFF
TRBJ2-3	TRBV9	16	NA	NA	TGTGCCAGCAGCGTACGAGGAGGGACTAGCACAGATACGCAGTATTTT	CASSVRGGTSTDTQYF
TRBJ2-7	TRBV6-5	14	NA	once	TGTGCCAGCAGTTATGGACGGGACTCCTACGAGCAGTACTTC	CASSYGRDSYEQYF
TRBJ2-2	TRBV19	14	NA	NA	TGTGCCAGTAGTCGGGAGGGGGCTGGCGGGGAGCTGTTTTTT	CASSREGAGGELFF
TRBJ1-1	TRBV7-9	16	NA	NA	TGTGCCAGCAGCTCTTGGGGATGGACGGGAAACACTGAAGCTTTCTTT	CASSSWGWTGNTEAFF
TRBJ2-5	TRBV6-5	15	NA	NA	TGTGCCAGCAGACCAGGGACATTCGTCGGAGAGACCCAGTACTTC	CASRPGTFVGETQYF
TRBJ2-5	TRBV9	15	TRBD2	NA	TGTGCCAGCAGCGTAGGCGGGGGGGCCCTGGAGACCCAGTACTTC	CASSVGGGALETQYF
TRBJ1-4	TRBV7-9	19	NA	NA	TGTGCCAGCAGCTTAGTACAAGCCGGCGTACAGGCAACTAATGAAAAACTGTTTTTT	CASSLVQAGVQATNEKLFF
TRBJ2-7	TRBV13	14	TRBD1	few	TGTGCCAGCAGCGAAGGGGACAGGGCTTACGAGCAGTACTTC	CASSEGDRAYEQYF
TRBJ2-1	TRBV7-9	16	NA	NA	TGTGCCAGCAGCCCTAACCAGCAGGGGACCTACAATGAGCAGTTCTTC	CASSPNQQGTYNEQFF
TRBJ2-1	TRBV4-1	16	NA	NA	TGCGCCAGCACCAAGACCGGGGGGCCCTACGAAAATGAGCAGTTCTTC	CASTKTGGPYENEQFF
TRBJ2-2	TRBV5-1	16	TRBD2	NA	TGCGCCAGCAGCTTGACCCAGCGGGGGGGCACCGGGGAGCTGTTTTTT	CASSLTQRGGTGELFF
TRBJ2-2	TRBV5-6	16	NA	NA	TGTGCCAGCAGCTTCGGACAGCCCTGGAACACCGGGGAGCTGTTTTTT	CASSFGQPWNTGELFF
TRBJ2-3	TRBV18	16	NA	NA	TGTGCCAGCTCACCGTCGTTCGGAGTAAGCACAGATACGCAGTATTTT	CASSPSFGVSTDTQYF
TRBJ2-2	TRBV5-1	14	TRBD2	NA	TGCGCCAGCAGGCTAGCGGACTCCACCGGGGAGCTGTTTTTT	CASRLADSTGELFF
TRBJ1-6	TRBV4-1	17	NA	NA	TGCGCCAGCAGCCAAGCGTTGGCGGCAGGGGAACGTTCACCCCTCCACTTT	CASSQALAAGERSPLHF
TRBJ2-7	TRBV5-5	14	TRBD2	NA	TGTGCCAGCAGCTTGAGCGGGGGGGCCTACGAGCAGTACTTC	CASSLSGGAYEQYF
TRBJ1-5	TRBV5-4	13	NA	once	TGTGCCAGCAGCTTGGACGAGAATCAGCCCCAGCATTTT	CASSLDENQPQHF
TRBJ1-1	TRBV29-1	14	TRBD1	NA	TGCAGCGTTACAGGGGGAAGGTGGTCCACTGAAGCTTTCTTT	CSVTGGRWSTEAFF
TRBJ2-7	TRBV5-8	15	TRBD1	NA	TGTGCCAGCAGGGGCATCGGGGACAGGGTGCTCGAGCAGTACTTC	CASRGIGDRVLEQYF
TRBJ2-1	TRBV4-1	15	TRBD2	NA	TGCGCCAGCAGCCTCGGACTAGCGGGGGGGATTGAGCAGTTCTTC	CASSLGLAGGIEQFF
TRBJ1-1	TRBV19	15	NA	NA	TGTGCCAGTAGTGCCCCTCGCGGGGTGAACACTGAAGCTTTCTTT	CASSAPRGVNTEAFF
TRBJ2-1	TRBV5-1	16	NA	once	TGCGCCAGCAGCTTGGCCAGGCTGAGCTCCTACAATGAGCAGTTCTTC	CASSLARLSSYNEQFF
TRBJ2-3	TRBV4-1	15	TRBD2	NA	TGCGCCAGCAGCCACCCGGGACTACACACAGATACGCAGTATTTT	CASSHPGLHTDTQYF
TRBJ2-5	TRBV11-2	16	TRBD2	NA	TGTGCCAGCAGCGGTAGGGCTAGCGGGGGGGGTGAGACCCAGTACTTC	CASSGRASGGGETQYF
TRBJ1-1	TRBV5-4	17	TRBD1	NA	TGTGCCAGCAGTGAATTCGGGACAGGGGATGTCGGCACTGAAGCTTTCTTT	CASSEFGTGDVGTEAFF
TRBJ1-6	TRBV5-6	15	TRBD1	NA	TGTGCCAGCAGCTTGGTACAGGGGAAGAATTCACCCCTCCACTTT	CASSLVQGKNSPLHF
TRBJ1-6	TRBV30	15	TRBD1	NA	TGTGCCTGGGATAACCAGGACAGGGTATCCTCACCCCTCCACTTT	CAWDNQDRVSSPLHF
TRBJ1-4	TRBV6-5	14	NA	NA	TGTGCCAGCGCAGGTCCCCTGCCGAATGAAAAACTGTTTTTT	CASAGPLPNEKLFF
TRBJ1-2	TRBV6-6	14	NA	NA	TGTGCCAGCAGTTACGACCAGGGGATTCAGGCCTACACCTTC	CASSYDQGIQAYTF
TRBJ2-1	TRBV5-1	14	NA	NA	TGCGCCAGCAGCTTGATGGACAGCTACAATGAGCAGTTCTTC	CASSLMDSYNEQFF
TRBJ1-6	TRBV9	15	TRBD1	few	TGTGCCAGCAGCGTACAGGACAGGGACGGGTCACCCCTCCACTTT	CASSVQDRDGSPLHF
TRBJ2-1	TRBV5-1	13	TRBD1	NA	TGCGCCAGCAGCGCACAGGGGTACAATGAGCAGTTCTTC	CASSAQGYNEQFF
TRBJ2-2	TRBV11-2	11	NA	NA	TGTGCCAGCAGCCCGGGGAGGAAGCTGTTTTTT	CASSPGRKLFF
TRBJ2-2	TRBV29-1	18	TRBD2	NA	TGCAGCGTTGAAAAGGAGGGACTAGCGTGTTATGGGGCCGGGGAGCTGTTTTTT	CSVEKEGLACYGAGELFF
TRBJ2-1	TRBV5-1	15	NA	NA	TGCGCCAGCAGCGCTGAGGGGACATTTTACAATGAGCAGTTCTTC	CASSAEGTFYNEQFF